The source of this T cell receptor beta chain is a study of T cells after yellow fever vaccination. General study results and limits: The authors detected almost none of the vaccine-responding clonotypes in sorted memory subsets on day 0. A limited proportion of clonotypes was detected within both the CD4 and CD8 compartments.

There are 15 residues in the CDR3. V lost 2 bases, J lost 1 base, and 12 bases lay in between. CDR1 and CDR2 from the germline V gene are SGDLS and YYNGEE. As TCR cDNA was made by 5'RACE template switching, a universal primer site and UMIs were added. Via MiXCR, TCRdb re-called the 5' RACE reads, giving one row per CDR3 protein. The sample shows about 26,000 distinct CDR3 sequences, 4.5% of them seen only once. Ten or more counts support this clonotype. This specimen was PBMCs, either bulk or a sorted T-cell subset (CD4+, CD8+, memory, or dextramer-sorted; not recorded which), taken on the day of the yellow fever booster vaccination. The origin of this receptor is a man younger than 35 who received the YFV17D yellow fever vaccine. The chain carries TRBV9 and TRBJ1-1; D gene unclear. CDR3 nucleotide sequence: TGTGCCAGCAGCGTTGATTCCATTTGGAACACTGAAGCTTTCTTT. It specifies CASSVDSIWNTEAFF.